In this sample, the clone carrying this T cell receptor (beta chain) turned up many times. The sample belongs to a study of neurological immune-mediated disorders. One entry per CDR3 protein, called by TCRdb with MiXCR from the 5' RACE reads. The sample lists over 45,000 distinct CDR3 sequences, around 3.8% occurring once. 950,000 to 1,000,000 sorted CD4+ or CD8+ T cells made each library. The source is a woman aged 40 to 49 with multiple sclerosis. The sample taken for sequencing was CD4+ T cells from blood.

CDR3 residues: CATSRENQETQYF. The CDR3 DNA reads TGTGCCACGTCCAGGGAAAACCAAGAGACCCAGTACTTC. The rearrangement links TRBV7-2 to TRBJ2-5; perhaps TRBD1 as D (5 bases). With 10 bases removed from V and 0 bases from J, the gap between germline ends came to 12 bases. The germline V gene encodes CDR1 SGHTA and CDR2 FQGNSA. The CDR3 totals 13 residues.